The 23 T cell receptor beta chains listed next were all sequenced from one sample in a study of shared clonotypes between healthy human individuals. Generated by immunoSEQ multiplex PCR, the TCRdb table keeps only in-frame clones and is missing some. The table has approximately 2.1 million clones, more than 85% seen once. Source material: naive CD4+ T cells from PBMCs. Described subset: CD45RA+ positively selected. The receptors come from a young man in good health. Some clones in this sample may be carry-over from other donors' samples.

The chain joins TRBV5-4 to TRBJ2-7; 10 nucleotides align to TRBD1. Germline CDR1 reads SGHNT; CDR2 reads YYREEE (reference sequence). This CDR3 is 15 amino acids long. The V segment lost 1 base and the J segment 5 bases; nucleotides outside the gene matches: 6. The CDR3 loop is CASSLQTGGADEQYF. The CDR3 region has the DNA TGTGCCAGCAGCTTGCAGACAGGGGGCGCGGACGAGCAGTACTTC. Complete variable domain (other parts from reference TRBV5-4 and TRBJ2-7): ETGVTQSPTHLIKTRGQQVTLRCSSQSGHNTVSWYQQALGQGPQFIFQYYREEENGRGNFPPRFSGLQFPNYSSELNVNALELDDSALYLCASSLQTGGADEQYFGPGTRLTVT.

In DNA form, the CDR3 reads TGTGCCAGCAGGAATACAGGGGGCACTGAAGCTTTCTTT. Residues: CASRNTGGTEAFF. This chain connects TRBV6-5 to TRBJ1-1; TRBD1 agrees at 8 bases. This CDR3 spans 13 amino acids. Germline-derived CDR1 and CDR2 are MNHEY and SVGAGI. J was trimmed by 4 bases and V by 6 bases; bases with no gene match: 4.

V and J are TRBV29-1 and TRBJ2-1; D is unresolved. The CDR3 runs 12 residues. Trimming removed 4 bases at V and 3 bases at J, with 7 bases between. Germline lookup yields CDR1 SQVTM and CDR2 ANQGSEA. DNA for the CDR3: TGCAGCGTTGTATCCGGCTACAATGAGCAGTTCTTC. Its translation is CSVVSGYNEQFF.

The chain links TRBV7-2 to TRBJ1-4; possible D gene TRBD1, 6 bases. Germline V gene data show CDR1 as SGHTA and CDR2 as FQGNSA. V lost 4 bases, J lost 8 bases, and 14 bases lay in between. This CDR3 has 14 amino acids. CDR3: CASSSRRGWEKLFF. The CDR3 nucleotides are TGTGCCAGCAGCTCTCGCAGGGGTTGGGAAAAACTGTTTTTT.

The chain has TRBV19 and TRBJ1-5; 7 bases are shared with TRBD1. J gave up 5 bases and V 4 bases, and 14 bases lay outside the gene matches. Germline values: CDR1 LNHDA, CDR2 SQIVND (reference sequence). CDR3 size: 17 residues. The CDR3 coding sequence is TGTGCCAGTAGTAGCCCTTTTCGGACAGGCAGGGATCAGCCCCAGCATTTT. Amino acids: CASSSPFRTGRDQPQHF.

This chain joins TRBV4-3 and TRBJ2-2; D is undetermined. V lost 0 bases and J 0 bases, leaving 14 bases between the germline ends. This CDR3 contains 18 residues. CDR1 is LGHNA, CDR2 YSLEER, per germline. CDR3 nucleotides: TGCGCCAGCAGCCAAGATAGCCCGTCTGTATCGAACACCGGGGAGCTGTTTTTT. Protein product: CASSQDSPSVSNTGELFF.

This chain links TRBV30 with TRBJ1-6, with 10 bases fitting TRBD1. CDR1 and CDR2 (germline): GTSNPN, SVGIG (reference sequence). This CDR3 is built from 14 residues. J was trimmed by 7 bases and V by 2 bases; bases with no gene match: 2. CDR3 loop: CAWSQTGGNSPLHF. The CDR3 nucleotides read TGTGCCTGGAGTCAGACAGGGGGCAATTCACCCCTCCACTTT. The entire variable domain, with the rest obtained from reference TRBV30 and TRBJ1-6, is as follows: SQTIHQWPATLVQPVGSPLSLECTVEGTSNPNLYWYRQAAGRGLQLLFYSVGIGQISSEVPQNLSASRPQDRQFILSSKKLLLSDSGFYLCAWSQTGGNSPLHFGNGTRLTVT.

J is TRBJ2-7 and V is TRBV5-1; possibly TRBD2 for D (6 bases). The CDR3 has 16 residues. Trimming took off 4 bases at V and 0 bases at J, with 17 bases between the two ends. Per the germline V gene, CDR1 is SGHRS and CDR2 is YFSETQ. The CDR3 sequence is CASSRLAAVDSYEQYF. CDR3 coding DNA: TGCGCCAGCAGCCGTTTAGCGGCCGTCGACTCCTACGAGCAGTACTTC.

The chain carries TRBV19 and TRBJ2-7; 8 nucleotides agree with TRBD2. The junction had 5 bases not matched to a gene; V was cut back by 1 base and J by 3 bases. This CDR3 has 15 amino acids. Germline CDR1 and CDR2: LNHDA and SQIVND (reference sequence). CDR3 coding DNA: TGTGCCAGTAGTATAGTGGCGGGAGGTGGCTACGAGCAGTACTTC. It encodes CASSIVAGGGYEQYF.

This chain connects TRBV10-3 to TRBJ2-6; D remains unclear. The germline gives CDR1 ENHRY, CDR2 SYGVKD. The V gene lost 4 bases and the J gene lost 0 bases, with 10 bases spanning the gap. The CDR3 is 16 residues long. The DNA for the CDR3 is TGTGCCATCAGTGTGGGCAGAAGCTCTGGGGCCAACGTCCTGACTTTC. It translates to CAISVGRSSGANVLTF.

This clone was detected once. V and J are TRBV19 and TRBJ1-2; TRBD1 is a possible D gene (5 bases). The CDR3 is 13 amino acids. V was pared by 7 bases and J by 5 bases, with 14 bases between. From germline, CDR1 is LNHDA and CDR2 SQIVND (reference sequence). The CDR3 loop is CASKRGPGYGYTF. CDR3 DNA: TGTGCCAGTAAGCGGGGACCTGGGTATGGCTACACCTTC.

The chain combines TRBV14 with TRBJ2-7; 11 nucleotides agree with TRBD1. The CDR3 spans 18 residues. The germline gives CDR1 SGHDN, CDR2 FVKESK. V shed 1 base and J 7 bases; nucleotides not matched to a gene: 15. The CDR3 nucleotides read TGTGCCAGCAGCCAAGGTCGGGCGGGACAGGGGGATTTAGGAGAGCAGTACTTC. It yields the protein CASSQGRAGQGDLGEQYF. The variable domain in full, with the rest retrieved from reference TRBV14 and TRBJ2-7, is EAGVTQFPSHSVIEKGQTVTLRCDPISGHDNLYWYRRVMGKEIKFLLHFVKESKQDESGMPNNRFLAERTGGTYSTLKVQPAELEDSGVYFCASSQGRAGQGDLGEQYFGPGTRLTVT.

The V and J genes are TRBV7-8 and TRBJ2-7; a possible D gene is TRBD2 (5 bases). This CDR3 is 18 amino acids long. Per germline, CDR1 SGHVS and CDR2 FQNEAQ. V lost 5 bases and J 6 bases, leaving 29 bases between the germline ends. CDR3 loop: CASSRIRLGLVGNIEQYF. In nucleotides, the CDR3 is TGTGCCAGCAGCAGAATCAGGTTGGGTTTAGTCGGGAATATCGAGCAGTACTTC.

In DNA, the CDR3 is TGTGCCAGCAGCGTACTAGGTGGGTCCTACAATGAGCAGTTCTTC. Translation gives CASSVLGGSYNEQFF. J is TRBJ2-1 and V is TRBV7-3; D is possibly TRBD2 (5 bases). This CDR3 is 15 amino acids long. The germline V gene encodes CDR1 SGHTA and CDR2 FQGTGA. The V end lost 5 bases, the J end lost 1 base, and 12 bases lay between the germline ends.

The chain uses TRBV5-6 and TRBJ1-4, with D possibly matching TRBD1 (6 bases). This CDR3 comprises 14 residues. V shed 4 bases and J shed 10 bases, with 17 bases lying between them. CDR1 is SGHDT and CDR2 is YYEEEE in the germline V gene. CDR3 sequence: CASSGKTGRGKLFF. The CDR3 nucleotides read TGTGCCAGCAGCGGGAAAACAGGGAGGGGAAAACTGTTTTTT. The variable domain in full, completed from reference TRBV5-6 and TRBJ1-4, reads DAGVTQSPTHLIKTRGQQVTLRCSPKSGHDTVSWYQQALGQGPQFIFQYYEEEERQRGNFPDRFSGHQFPNYSSELNVNALLLGDSALYLCASSGKTGRGKLFFGSGTQLSVL.

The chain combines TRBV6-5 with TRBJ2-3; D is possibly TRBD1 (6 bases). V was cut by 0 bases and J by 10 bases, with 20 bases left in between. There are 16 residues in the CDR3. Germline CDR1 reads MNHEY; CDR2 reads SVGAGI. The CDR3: CASSYSDKGEQKAQYF. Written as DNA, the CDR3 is TGTGCCAGCAGTTACTCGGATAAGGGGGAGCAGAAGGCGCAGTATTTT.

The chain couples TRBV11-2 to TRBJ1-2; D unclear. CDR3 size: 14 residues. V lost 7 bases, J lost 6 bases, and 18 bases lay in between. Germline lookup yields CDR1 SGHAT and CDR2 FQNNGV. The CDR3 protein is CASTPPGRVDGYTF. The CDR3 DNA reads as TGTGCCAGCACCCCCCCCGGGCGGGTGGATGGCTACACCTTC.

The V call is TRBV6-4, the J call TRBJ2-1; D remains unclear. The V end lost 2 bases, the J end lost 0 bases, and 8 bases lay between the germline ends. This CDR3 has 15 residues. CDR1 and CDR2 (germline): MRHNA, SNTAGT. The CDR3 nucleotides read TGTGCCAGCAGTGACCGCGGTAGCTCCTACAATGAGCAGTTCTTC. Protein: CASSDRGSSYNEQFF.

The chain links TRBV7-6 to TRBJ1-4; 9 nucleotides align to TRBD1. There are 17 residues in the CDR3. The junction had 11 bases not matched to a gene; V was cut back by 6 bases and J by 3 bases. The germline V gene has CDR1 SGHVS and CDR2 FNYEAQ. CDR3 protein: CASSYGTGLWANEKLFF. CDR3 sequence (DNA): TGTGCCAGCAGTTACGGGACAGGGCTTTGGGCTAATGAAAAACTGTTTTTT.

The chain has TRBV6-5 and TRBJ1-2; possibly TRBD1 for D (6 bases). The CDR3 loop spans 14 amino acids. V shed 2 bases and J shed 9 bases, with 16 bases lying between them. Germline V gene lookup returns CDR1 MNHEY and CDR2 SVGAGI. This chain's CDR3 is CASSYDTGLGRYTF. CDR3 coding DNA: TGTGCCAGCAGTTACGACACAGGGCTAGGGCGCTACACCTTC.

This CDR3 reads CATSPRESGNTIYF. As DNA, the CDR3 is TGTGCCACTTCACCCAGGGAATCTGGAAACACCATATATTTT. The rearrangement links TRBV2 to TRBJ1-3; maybe TRBD1 (5 bases). The germline V and J ends were trimmed by 10 bases and 1 base, with 14 bases remaining between them. CDR3 length equals 14 residues. Germline V gene data show CDR1 as SNHLY and CDR2 as FYNNEI.

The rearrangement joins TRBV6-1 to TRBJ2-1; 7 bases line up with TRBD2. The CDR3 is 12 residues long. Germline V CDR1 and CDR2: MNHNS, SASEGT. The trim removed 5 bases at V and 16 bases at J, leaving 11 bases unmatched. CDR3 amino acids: CASSFSGTTKFF. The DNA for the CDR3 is TGTGCCAGCAGTTTCTCCGGGACTACTAAATTCTTC.

The CDR3 reads CASSQAGTRIFYEQYF. The CDR3 region has the DNA TGTGCCAGCAGCCAGGCTGGGACTAGAATTTTTTACGAGCAGTACTTC. The chain has TRBV4-2 and TRBJ2-7; 8 bases are shared with TRBD2. The CDR3 sequence is 16 residues long. Germline values: CDR1 LGHNA, CDR2 YNFKEQ. V lost 3 bases and J lost 4; bases outside the gene matches: 11.